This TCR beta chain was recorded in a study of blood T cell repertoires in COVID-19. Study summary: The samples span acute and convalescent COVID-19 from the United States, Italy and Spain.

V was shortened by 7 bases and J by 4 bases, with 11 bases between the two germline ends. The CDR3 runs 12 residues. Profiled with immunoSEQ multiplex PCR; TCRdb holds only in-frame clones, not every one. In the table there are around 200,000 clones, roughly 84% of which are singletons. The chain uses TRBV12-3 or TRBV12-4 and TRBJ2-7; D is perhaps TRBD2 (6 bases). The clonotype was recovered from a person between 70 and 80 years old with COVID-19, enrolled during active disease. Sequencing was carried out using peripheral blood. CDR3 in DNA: TGTGCCAGCACTCCTGGGGGGTACGAGCAGTACTTC. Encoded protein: CASTPGGYEQYF.